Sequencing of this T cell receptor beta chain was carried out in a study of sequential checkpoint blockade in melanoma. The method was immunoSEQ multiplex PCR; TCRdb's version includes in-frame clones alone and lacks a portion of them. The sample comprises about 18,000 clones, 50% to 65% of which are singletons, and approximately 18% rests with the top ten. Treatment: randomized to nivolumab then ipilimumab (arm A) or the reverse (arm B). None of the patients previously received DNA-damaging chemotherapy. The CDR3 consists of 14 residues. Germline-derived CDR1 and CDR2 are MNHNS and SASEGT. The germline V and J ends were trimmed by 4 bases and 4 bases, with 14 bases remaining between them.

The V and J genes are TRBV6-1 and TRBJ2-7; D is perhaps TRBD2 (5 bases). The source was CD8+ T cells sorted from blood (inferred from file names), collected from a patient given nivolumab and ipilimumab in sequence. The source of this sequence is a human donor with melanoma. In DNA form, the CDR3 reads TGTGCCAGCAGTGGCACACTCGAGCGGTACGAGCAGTACTTC. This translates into CASSGTLERYEQYF.